The rows below give T cell receptor beta chains drawn from one sample of a study of OX40 agonist ivuxolimab in advanced cancers. Generated by immunoSEQ multiplex PCR, the TCRdb table keeps only in-frame clones and is missing some. The sample contains about 84,000 clones, about 80% of which appear only once. The specimen was CD4+ or CD8+ T cells sorted from blood, collected in a trial of the OX40 agonist ivuxolimab. These receptors were obtained from an adult with an advanced solid tumor such as melanoma, head and neck, liver or kidney cancer. The CDR3 runs from the conserved cysteine through the conserved F or W. The order of the fields is clone size, D gene, V gene, J gene, CDR3 protein, CDR3 DNA. The D gene is left open where the match is weak. For some rows the clone size is stated as once, few or many, or as a class when expanded; others skip it.

size: .; D: TRBD2; V: TRBV7-2; J: TRBJ2-3; CDR3: CASSGTSSDTQYF; DNA: TGTGCCAGCTCGGGGACTAGCTCAGATACGCAGTATTTT
size: .; D: .; V: TRBV7-2; J: TRBJ1-2; CDR3: CASIPSGTRQLLSNYGYTF; DNA: TGTGCCAGCATCCCGAGTGGCACACGACAGCTCCTCTCTAACTATGGCTACACCTTC
size: .; D: .; V: TRBV6-4; J: TRBJ1-1; CDR3: CASSDGRMNTEAFF; DNA: TGTGCCAGCAGTGACGGGCGGATGAACACTGAAGCTTTCTTT
size: .; D: TRBD2; V: TRBV11-1; J: TRBJ2-5; CDR3: CASSSGLAGGRETQYF; DNA: TGTGCCAGCAGCTCGGGACTAGCGGGGGGCAGGGAGACCCAGTACTTC
size: .; D: TRBD1; V: TRBV5-4; J: TRBJ2-2; CDR3: CASSSPTGANTGELFF; DNA: TGTGCCAGCAGCTCACCCACAGGGGCGAACACCGGGGAGCTGTTTTTT
size: .; D: .; V: TRBV28; J: TRBJ2-2; CDR3: CASSLGRASGELFF; DNA: TGTGCCAGCAGTTTGGGCAGGGCTTCCGGGGAGCTGTTTTTT
size: .; D: .; V: TRBV7-8; J: TRBJ1-1; CDR3: CASSSGGPEAFF; DNA: TGTGCCAGCAGCTCGGGGGGTCCTGAAGCTTTCTTT
size: .; D: .; V: TRBV18; J: TRBJ1-5; CDR3: CASSPGGDGNQPQHF; DNA: TGTGCCAGCTCACCAGGAGGGGATGGCAATCAGCCCCAGCATTTT
size: .; D: .; V: TRBV5-1; J: TRBJ1-1; CDR3: CASSTQGDTEAFF; DNA: TGCGCCAGCAGCACACAGGGTGACACTGAAGCTTTCTTT
size: .; D: .; V: TRBV5-4; J: TRBJ1-1; CDR3: CASSFQGGLNTEAFF; DNA: TGTGCCAGCAGCTTCCAGGGCGGTTTGAACACTGAAGCTTTCTTT
size: .; D: .; V: TRBV5-1; J: TRBJ1-2; CDR3: CASSLGDGSTYGYTF; DNA: TGCGCCAGCAGCTTGGGAGACGGGAGTACCTATGGCTACACCTTC
size: .; D: .; V: TRBV11-2; J: TRBJ2-5; CDR3: CASSLNQETQYF; DNA: TGTGCCAGCAGCTTAAACCAAGAGACCCAGTACTTC
size: .; D: TRBD2; V: TRBV7-6; J: TRBJ2-1; CDR3: CASSPKLAGVNNEQFF; DNA: TGTGCCAGCAGCCCGAAACTAGCGGGGGTCAACAATGAGCAGTTCTTC
size: .; D: .; V: TRBV19; J: TRBJ2-2; CDR3: CASSFQGGGNTGELFF; DNA: TGTGCCAGTAGTTTTCAGGGAGGAGGGAACACCGGGGAGCTGTTTTTT
size: .; D: .; V: TRBV14; J: TRBJ2-2; CDR3: CASSQRPGPRTGELFF; DNA: TGTGCCAGCAGCCAAAGACCGGGACCCCGCACCGGGGAGCTGTTTTTT
size: once; D: .; V: TRBV7-2; J: TRBJ1-2; CDR3: CASSPRGQWNYGYTF; DNA: TGTGCCAGCAGCCCCCGGGGGCAGTGGAACTATGGCTACACCTTC
size: .; D: .; V: TRBV2; J: TRBJ1-1; CDR3: CASSSRMNTEAFF; DNA: TGTGCCAGCAGTTCCCGGATGAACACTGAAGCTTTCTTT
size: .; D: .; V: TRBV7-2; J: TRBJ1-4; CDR3: CASSPSTNEKLFF; DNA: TGTGCCAGCAGCCCCAGCACTAATGAAAAACTGTTTTTT
size: .; D: .; V: TRBV11-2; J: TRBJ2-7; CDR3: CASSQGPGERRNEQYF; DNA: TGTGCCAGCAGCCAAGGTCCCGGAGAAAGAAGGAACGAGCAGTACTTC
size: few; D: .; V: TRBV5-6; J: TRBJ2-2; CDR3: CASSFRTGTNTGELFF; DNA: TGTGCCAGCAGCTTTAGAACAGGGACGAACACCGGGGAGCTGTTTTTT
size: .; D: TRBD1; V: TRBV28; J: TRBJ1-1; CDR3: CASSSRGRGNTEAFF; DNA: TGTGCCAGCAGTTCGAGGGGGCGCGGGAACACTGAAGCTTTCTTT
size: once; D: .; V: TRBV19; J: TRBJ2-5; CDR3: CASSLYGSGNQETQYF; DNA: TGTGCCAGTAGCCTCTATGGTAGCGGAAACCAAGAGACCCAGTACTTC
size: .; D: .; V: TRBV28; J: TRBJ1-1; CDR3: CASSSLGDGAFF; DNA: TGTGCCAGCAGTAGCTTGGGGGATGGAGCTTTCTTT
size: .; D: .; V: TRBV10-2; J: TRBJ1-3; CDR3: CASSTPGTEGNTIYF; DNA: TGCGCCAGCAGCACCCCCGGGACTGAAGGAAACACCATATATTTT
size: .; D: TRBD1; V: TRBV7-3; J: TRBJ1-1; CDR3: CASSSRQGAEAFF; DNA: TGTGCCAGCAGCTCCCGACAGGGGGCTGAAGCTTTCTTT
size: .; D: .; V: TRBV9; J: TRBJ1-4; CDR3: CASSVGAGGGEKLFF; DNA: TGTGCCAGCAGCGTAGGTGCGGGGGGGGGTGAAAAACTGTTTTTT
size: .; D: TRBD1; V: TRBV28; J: TRBJ1-3; CDR3: CASSLAGQGLTGNTIYF; DNA: TGTGCCAGCAGTTTGGCGGGACAGGGGTTAACTGGAAACACCATATATTTT
size: few; D: TRBD1; V: TRBV4-2; J: TRBJ1-2; CDR3: CASSQDGTGGDYGYTF; DNA: TGTGCCAGCAGCCAAGATGGGACAGGGGGGGACTATGGCTACACCTTC
size: .; D: TRBD2; V: TRBV19; J: TRBJ2-7; CDR3: CASGTSGVHSYEQYF; DNA: TGTGCCAGTGGGACTAGCGGGGTCCACTCCTACGAGCAGTACTTC
size: .; D: TRBD1; V: TRBV4-1; J: TRBJ2-2; CDR3: CASRKQGDTGELFF; DNA: TGCGCCAGCAGGAAGCAGGGGGACACCGGGGAGCTGTTTTTT
size: .; D: TRBD1; V: TRBV2; J: TRBJ1-6; CDR3: CASGTDNSPLHF; DNA: TGTGCCAGCGGGACAGATAATTCACCCCTCCACTTT
size: .; D: .; V: TRBV9; J: TRBJ2-5; CDR3: CASSAGVGDRETQYF; DNA: TGTGCCAGCAGCGCGGGGGTGGGGGACCGAGAGACCCAGTACTTC
size: .; D: TRBD1; V: TRBV6-5; J: TRBJ1-1; CDR3: CASSYSRQGFSEAFF; DNA: TGTGCCAGCAGTTACTCGAGACAGGGTTTCTCTGAAGCTTTCTTT
size: .; D: TRBD2; V: TRBV2; J: TRBJ2-2; CDR3: CASSSSGGSTGELFF; DNA: TGTGCCAGCAGTTCTAGCGGGGGGTCCACCGGGGAGCTGTTTTTT
size: .; D: .; V: TRBV4-3; J: TRBJ1-5; CDR3: CASSQDMGENSNQPQHF; DNA: TGCGCCAGCAGCCAAGATATGGGAGAAAATAGCAATCAGCCCCAGCATTTT
size: .; D: .; V: TRBV2; J: TRBJ2-7; CDR3: CASREVWQGHYEQYF; DNA: TGTGCCAGCAGGGAAGTGTGGCAGGGACACTACGAGCAGTACTTC
size: .; D: .; V: TRBV5-6; J: TRBJ1-1; CDR3: CASSQGLMNTEAFF; DNA: TGTGCCAGCAGCCAGGGGCTCATGAACACTGAAGCTTTCTTT
size: .; D: .; V: TRBV4-3; J: TRBJ2-7; CDR3: CASSQDSGVTSYEQYF; DNA: TGCGCCAGCAGCCAAGATTCAGGGGTAACTTCCTACGAGCAGTACTTC
size: .; D: TRBD2; V: TRBV28; J: TRBJ2-3; CDR3: CASSSPGGGTTDTQYF; DNA: TGTGCCAGCAGTTCCCCGGGAGGGGGAACCACAGATACGCAGTATTTT
size: few; D: TRBD2; V: TRBV5-6; J: TRBJ2-5; CDR3: CASSPLAGGLETQYF; DNA: TGTGCCAGCAGTCCACTAGCGGGGGGGCTCGAGACCCAGTACTTC
size: .; D: TRBD2; V: TRBV19; J: TRBJ2-2; CDR3: CASSTGTSGFTGELFF; DNA: TGTGCCAGTAGTACAGGGACTAGCGGATTCACCGGGGAGCTGTTTTTT
size: .; D: TRBD1; V: TRBV11-1; J: TRBJ1-1; CDR3: CASSMNRGPMNTEAFF; DNA: TGTGCCAGCAGCATGAACAGGGGACCCATGAACACTGAAGCTTTCTTT
size: .; D: TRBD1; V: TRBV4-2; J: TRBJ2-7; CDR3: CASSQEVGTGDYYEQYF; DNA: TGTGCCAGCAGCCAAGAAGTCGGGACAGGGGACTACTACGAGCAGTACTTC
size: .; D: .; V: TRBV28; J: TRBJ1-4; CDR3: CASSPGLRNEKLFF; DNA: TGTGCCAGCAGCCCGGGACTGAGGAATGAAAAACTGTTTTTT
size: .; D: .; V: TRBV6-1; J: TRBJ1-1; CDR3: CASTLTGTLNTEAFF; DNA: TGTGCCAGCACCCTTACCGGGACATTGAACACTGAAGCTTTCTTT
size: medium-sized; D: TRBD1; V: TRBV29-1; J: TRBJ1-2; CDR3: CSIAQGANYGYTF; DNA: TGCAGCATAGCACAGGGGGCTAACTATGGCTACACCTTC
size: .; D: .; V: TRBV10-1; J: TRBJ1-1; CDR3: CASSSTGPLEAFF; DNA: TGCGCCAGCAGCTCAACAGGGCCGCTTGAAGCTTTCTTT
size: .; D: TRBD2; V: TRBV7-8; J: TRBJ2-3; CDR3: CASSSTGGKDTQYF; DNA: TGTGCCAGCAGCTCCACGGGGGGGAAAGATACGCAGTATTTT